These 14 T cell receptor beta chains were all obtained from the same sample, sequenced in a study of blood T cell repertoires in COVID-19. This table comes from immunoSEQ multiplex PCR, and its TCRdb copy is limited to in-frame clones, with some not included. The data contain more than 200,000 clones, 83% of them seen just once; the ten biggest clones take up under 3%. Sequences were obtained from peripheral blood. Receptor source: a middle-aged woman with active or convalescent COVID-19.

The CDR3 spells CASRTTGLTYEQYF. CDR3 DNA: TGTGCCAGCAGGACGACAGGCCTTACCTACGAGCAGTACTTC. This chain joins TRBV6-5 and TRBJ2-7; D may be TRBD1 (6 bases). The CDR3 has 14 amino acids. V was shortened by 6 bases and J by 2 bases, with 14 bases between the two germline ends. Looked up from germline, CDR1 is MNHEY and CDR2 is SVGAGI.

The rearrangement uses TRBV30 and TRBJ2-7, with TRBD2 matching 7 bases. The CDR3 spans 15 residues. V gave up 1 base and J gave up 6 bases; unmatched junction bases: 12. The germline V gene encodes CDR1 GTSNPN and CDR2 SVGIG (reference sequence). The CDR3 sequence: CAWSGPPGGAGEQYF. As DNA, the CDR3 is TGTGCCTGGAGTGGCCCTCCGGGGGGAGCGGGCGAGCAGTACTTC. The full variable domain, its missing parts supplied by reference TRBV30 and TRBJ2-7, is SQTIHQWPATLVQPVGSPLSLECTVEGTSNPNLYWYRQAAGRGLQLLFYSVGIGQISSEVPQNLSASRPQDRQFILSSKKLLLSDSGFYLCAWSGPPGGAGEQYFGPGTRLTVT.

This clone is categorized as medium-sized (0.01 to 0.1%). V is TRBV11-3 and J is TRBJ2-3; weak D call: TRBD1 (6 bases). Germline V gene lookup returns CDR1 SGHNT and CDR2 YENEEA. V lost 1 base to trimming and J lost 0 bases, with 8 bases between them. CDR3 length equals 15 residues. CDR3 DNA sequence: TGTGCCAGCAGCTTAGGGACAGAGAGCACAGATACGCAGTATTTT. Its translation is CASSLGTESTDTQYF.

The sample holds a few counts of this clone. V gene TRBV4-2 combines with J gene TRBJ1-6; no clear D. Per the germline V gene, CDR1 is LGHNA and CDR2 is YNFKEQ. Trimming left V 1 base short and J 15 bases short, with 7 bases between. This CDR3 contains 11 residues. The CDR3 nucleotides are TGTGCCAGCAGCCAAGGAGAGAACCTCCACTTT. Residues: CASSQGENLHF.

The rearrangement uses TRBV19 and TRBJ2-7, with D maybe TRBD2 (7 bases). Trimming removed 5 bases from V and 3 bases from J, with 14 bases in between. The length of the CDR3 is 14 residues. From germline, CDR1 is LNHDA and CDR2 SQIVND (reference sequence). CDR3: CASSVQGGLYEQYF. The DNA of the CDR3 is TGTGCCAGTAGTGTACAGGGAGGGCTCTACGAGCAGTACTTC.

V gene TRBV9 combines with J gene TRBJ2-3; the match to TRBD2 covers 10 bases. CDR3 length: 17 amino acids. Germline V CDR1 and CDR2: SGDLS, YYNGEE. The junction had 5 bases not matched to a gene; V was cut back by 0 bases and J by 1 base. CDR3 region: CASSVEGLARGTDTQYF. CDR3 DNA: TGTGCCAGCAGCGTAGAGGGACTAGCGCGAGGCACAGATACGCAGTATTTT. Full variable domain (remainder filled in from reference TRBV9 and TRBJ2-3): DSGVTQTPKHLITATGQRVTLRCSPRSGDLSVYWYQQSLDQGLQFLIQYYNGEERAKGNILERFSAQQFPDLHSELNLSSLELGDSALYFCASSVEGLARGTDTQYFGPGTRLTVL.

The CDR3 sequence: CASSKQGLNQPQHF. CDR3 nucleotides: TGTGCCAGCAGCAAACAGGGGCTCAATCAGCCCCAGCATTTT. This chain connects TRBV5-4 to TRBJ1-5; 7 positions match TRBD1. V trimming: 4 bases; J trimming: 3 bases; junction bases outside the gene matches: 4. Germline lookup yields CDR1 SGHNT and CDR2 YYREEE (reference sequence). The CDR3 runs 14 residues.

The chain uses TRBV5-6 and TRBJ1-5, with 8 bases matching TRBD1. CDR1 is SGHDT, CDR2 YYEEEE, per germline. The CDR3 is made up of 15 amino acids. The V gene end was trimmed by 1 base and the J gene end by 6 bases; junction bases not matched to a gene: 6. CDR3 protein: CASSLRTGSRQPQHF. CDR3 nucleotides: TGTGCCAGCAGCTTGAGGACAGGGTCCCGTCAGCCCCAGCATTTT.

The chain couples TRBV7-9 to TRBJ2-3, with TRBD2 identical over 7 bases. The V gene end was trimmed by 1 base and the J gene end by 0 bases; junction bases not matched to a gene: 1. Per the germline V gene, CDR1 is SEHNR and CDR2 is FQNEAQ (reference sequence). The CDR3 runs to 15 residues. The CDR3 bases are TGTGCCAGCAGCTTAGTGCGGGGGAGCACAGATACGCAGTATTTT. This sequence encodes CASSLVRGSTDTQYF.

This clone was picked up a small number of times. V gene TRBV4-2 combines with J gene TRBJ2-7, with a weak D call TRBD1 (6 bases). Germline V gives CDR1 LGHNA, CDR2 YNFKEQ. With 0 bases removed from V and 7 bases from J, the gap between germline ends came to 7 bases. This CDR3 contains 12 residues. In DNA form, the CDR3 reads TGTGCCAGCAGCCAAGAAACAGGGGAGCAGTACTTC. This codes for CASSQETGEQYF.

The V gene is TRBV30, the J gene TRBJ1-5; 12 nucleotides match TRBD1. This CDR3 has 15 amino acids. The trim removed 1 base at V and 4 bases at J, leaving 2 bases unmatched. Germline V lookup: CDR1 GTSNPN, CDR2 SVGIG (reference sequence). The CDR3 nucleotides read TGTGCCTGGAGTGGGGGACAGGGGGCTAATCAGCCCCAGCATTTT. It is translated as CAWSGGQGANQPQHF.

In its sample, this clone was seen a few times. In DNA form, the CDR3 reads TGTGCCAGCCAGCCCGTGGGGGGGGCTTACAATGAGCAGTTCTTC. This gives the protein CASQPVGGAYNEQFF. The V call is TRBV7-9, the J call TRBJ2-1, with D possibly TRBD2 on 7 matching bases. Germline V CDR1 and CDR2: SEHNR, FQNEAQ (reference sequence). Deletions cut 8 bases from V and 4 bases from J, with 18 bases between. The length of the CDR3 is 15 residues. Drawing the rest from reference TRBV7-9 and TRBJ2-1, the complete variable domain is DTGVSQNPRHKITKRGQNVTFRCDPISEHNRLYWYRQTLGQGPEFLTYFQNEAQLEKSRLLSDRFSAERPKGSFSTLEIQRTEQGDSAMYLCASQPVGGAYNEQFFGPGTRLTVL.

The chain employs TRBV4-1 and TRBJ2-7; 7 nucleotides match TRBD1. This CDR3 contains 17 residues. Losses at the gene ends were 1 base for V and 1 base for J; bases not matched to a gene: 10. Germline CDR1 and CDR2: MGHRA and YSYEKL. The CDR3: CASSQALTGTASYEQYF. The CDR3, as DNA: TGCGCCAGCAGCCAAGCCTTGACCGGGACAGCTTCCTACGAGCAGTACTTC.

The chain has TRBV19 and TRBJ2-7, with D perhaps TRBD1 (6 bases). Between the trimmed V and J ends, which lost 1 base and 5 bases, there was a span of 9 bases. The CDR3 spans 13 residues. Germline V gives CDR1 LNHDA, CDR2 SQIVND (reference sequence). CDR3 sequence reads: CASSIVSGDEQYF. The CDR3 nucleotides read TGTGCCAGTAGTATAGTATCAGGGGACGAGCAGTACTTC.